This T cell receptor (beta chain) comes out of a study of beta chain features in type 1 diabetes. The germline gives CDR1 MDHEN, CDR2 SYDVKM. Trimming stripped 7 bases from V and 6 bases from J, with 28 bases between. The CDR3 consists of 18 residues. Reverse transcribing all isolated RNA meant expressed TCRB transcripts were sequenced. Profiled with immunoSEQ multiplex PCR; TCRdb holds only in-frame clones, not every one. The sample lists 680,000 or so clones; around 16% were seen once. The chain recombines TRBV28 with TRBJ2-1, with D possibly matching TRBD1 (5 bases). Sequencing used naive CD4+ T cells from blood. This TCR came from a man younger than 30 in good health. The CDR3 coding sequence is TGTGCCAGCACTTACGACCCCGCAGGGCCAATCAGCCTCAATGAGCAGTTCTTC. It specifies CASTYDPAGPISLNEQFF.